Below are 30 T cell receptor beta chains sequenced from a single sample in a study of blood T cell repertoires in COVID-19. The assay was immunoSEQ multiplex PCR, and TCRdb's table has in-frame clones only and misses some. The sample holds some 100,000 clones; 70% to 90% are singletons and the top ten take 5%. Sequencing was done on a sample of peripheral blood. Every receptor here comes from a human donor in a cohort sampled during active COVID-19.

This clone was counted once. The rearrangement links TRBV7-2 to TRBJ2-3; possible D gene TRBD1, 6 bases. Germline V lookup: CDR1 SGHTA, CDR2 FQGNSA. The CDR3 is 14 amino acids. Trimming cost V 3 bases and J 2 bases, with 9 bases left between them. For the CDR3, the DNA is TGTGCCAGCAGCTTCGGACAGAACACAGATACGCAGTATTTT. Translation: CASSFGQNTDTQYF.

The chain uses TRBV11-2 and TRBJ1-2; D may be TRBD1 (5 bases). Between the trimmed V and J ends, which lost 4 bases and 4 bases, there was a span of 13 bases. This CDR3 is 14 amino acids long. CDR1 is SGHAT and CDR2 is FQNNGV in the germline V gene. DNA for the CDR3: TGTGCCAGCAGCTCGGGGGGGGACGGCTATGGCTACACCTTC. Encoded protein: CASSSGGDGYGYTF.

The CDR3 spells CATSDKRKPYNSPLHF. In DNA form, the CDR3 reads TGTGCCACCAGTGATAAGCGTAAACCCTATAATTCACCCCTCCACTTT. V is TRBV24-1 and J is TRBJ1-6; the D is unclear. This CDR3 comprises 16 residues. The V end was cut by 3 bases, the J end by 2 bases, with 10 bases between. CDR1 is KGHDR, CDR2 SFDVKD, per germline.

In this sample, this clone turned up once. V is TRBV6-4 and J is TRBJ1-2, with 7 nucleotides matching TRBD1. The CDR3 length is 14 residues. Looked up from germline, CDR1 is MRHNA and CDR2 is SNTAGT. With V trimmed by 2 bases and J by 5 bases, 5 bases remained unmatched. The CDR3 bases are TGTGCCAGCAGTGACGGTCGACAGGGATATGGCTACACCTTC. It codes for CASSDGRQGYGYTF.

The chain joins TRBV4-3 to TRBJ2-1, with 10 positions matching TRBD2. From germline, CDR1 is LGHNA and CDR2 YSLEER. The CDR3 contains 18 residues. The J segment lost 5 bases and the V segment lost 2 bases, leaving 12 bases of the junction unmatched. CDR3 sequence (DNA): TGCGCCAGCAGCCAATCTCCCCCGGGAGCGGGAGGGAACAATGAGCAGTTCTTC. Translating gives CASSQSPPGAGGNNEQFF.

The chain carries TRBV6-5 and TRBJ1-2, with D tentatively TRBD1 (5 bases). Looked up from germline, CDR1 is MNHEY and CDR2 is SVGAGI. V gave up 2 bases and J gave up 8 bases, with 21 bases separating them. The CDR3 has 16 amino acids. In DNA form, the CDR3 reads TGTGCCAGCAGTTACCTCCCCTTTGGGGGGAGAGAAGGCTACACCTTC. It translates to CASSYLPFGGREGYTF.

The chain joins TRBV3-1 (or the pseudogene TRBV3-2) to TRBJ1-4; D call uncertain. CDR1 LGHDT and CDR2 YNNKEL come from the germline V gene (reference sequence). The ends were cut back, 2 bases at V and 8 bases at J, with 15 bases in the middle. The length of the CDR3 is 15 residues. CDR3 in amino acids: CASSQSGAGREKLFF. CDR3 nucleotides: TGTGCCAGCAGCCAATCGGGAGCCGGAAGGGAAAAACTGTTTTTT.

A single count supports this clone. The chain uses TRBV30 and TRBJ2-1; 11 bases match TRBD2. Trimming took 2 bases from V and 4 from J; bases not matched to a gene: 4. The germline gives CDR1 GTSNPN, CDR2 SVGIG (reference sequence). This CDR3 contains 15 residues. The CDR3 reads CAWSPGTSGYNEQFF. The CDR3 bases are TGTGCCTGGAGTCCCGGGACTAGCGGTTACAATGAGCAGTTCTTC.

V and J are TRBV27 and TRBJ2-7; D not certain. Germline V gene lookup returns CDR1 MNHEY and CDR2 SMNVEV (reference sequence). CDR3 length equals 14 residues. Trimming shortened V by 4 bases and J by 2 bases, and 12 bases separated the two germline ends. This CDR3 is CASSYSTNPYEQYF. The CDR3 region has the DNA TGTGCCAGCAGTTACTCCACTAATCCCTACGAGCAGTACTTC.

Only a few counts were recorded for this clone. The chain recombines TRBV9 with TRBJ2-6, with unresolved D. The germline V gene has CDR1 SGDLS and CDR2 YYNGEE. Trimming cost V 7 bases and J 0 bases, with 5 bases left between them. The CDR3 consists of 13 residues. The CDR3 DNA follows: TGTGCCAGCTTCTCCTCTGGGGCCAACGTCCTGACTTTC. Its protein is CASFSSGANVLTF.

The chain links TRBV25-1 to TRBJ2-7, with 8 positions matching TRBD1. The germline V gene has CDR1 MGHDK and CDR2 SYGVNS. Trimming at V came to 3 bases and at J to 4 bases, leaving 5 bases not matched to a gene. The CDR3 length is 14 residues. The DNA of the CDR3 is TGTGCCAGCAGTGATCCGGACAGGGCTTACGAGCAGTACTTC. This codes for CASSDPDRAYEQYF.

This clone was detected only once. J is TRBJ2-2 and V is TRBV6-6, with 11 bases matching TRBD2. This CDR3 is built from 16 residues. The ends lost 7 bases at V and 1 base at J; junction bases unmatched: 5. CDR1 is MNHNY and CDR2 is SVGAGI in the germline V gene (reference sequence). The CDR3 sequence: CASNIAGGMNTGELFF. The CDR3 DNA follows: TGTGCCAGCAACATAGCGGGAGGGATGAACACCGGGGAGCTGTTTTTT.

This clone was seen a single time. V gene TRBV28 combines with J gene TRBJ1-3, with 7 bases identical to TRBD1. The germline CDR1 and CDR2 sequences are MDHEN and SYDVKM. V lost 4 bases, J lost 2 bases, and 8 bases stayed unmatched. The CDR3 is 16 residues long. The DNA of the CDR3 is TGTGCCAGCAGTTCACACGACAGGGCGGCTGGAAACACCATATATTTT. Protein sequence: CASSSHDRAAGNTIYF.

This clone was counted once. The chain uses TRBV6-1 and TRBJ1-1; no clear D gene. Trimming pared 1 base from V and 11 bases from J, leaving 14 bases between. This CDR3 comprises 13 residues. The germline V gene has CDR1 MNHNS and CDR2 SASEGT. In DNA form, the CDR3 reads TGTGCCAGCAGTGAAGATAGGAGCCGGAGGGCTTTCTTT. Protein sequence: CASSEDRSRRAFF.

The V and J genes are TRBV2 and TRBJ2-7, with TRBD2 matching 8 bases. Germline V gives CDR1 SNHLY, CDR2 FYNNEI. The ends lost 1 base at V and 5 bases at J; junction bases unmatched: 4. This CDR3 is 14 amino acids long. CDR3 nucleotide sequence: TGTGCCAGCAGTGAAGTGGCGGGAGGAAACGAGCAGTACTTC. Translated, it gives CASSEVAGGNEQYF.

The chain uses TRBV29-1 and TRBJ2-7, with D uncertain. Germline assignment: CDR1 SQVTM and CDR2 ANQGSEA. V lost 3 bases and J lost 4, with 7 bases in between. CDR3 length equals 11 residues. CDR3 protein: CSVDNSYEQYF. The DNA for the CDR3 is TGCAGCGTTGATAACAGTTACGAGCAGTACTTC.

The V gene is TRBV28, the J gene TRBJ2-7; 7 bases fit TRBD2. V trimming: 7 bases; J trimming: 12 bases; junction bases outside the gene matches: 21. This CDR3 is 15 amino acids long. Germline V gives CDR1 MDHEN, CDR2 SYDVKM. Here the CDR3 DNA reads TGTGCCAGCACCCCAATAGGGGCGGGAGTGTTGGCTCTGTACTTC. Its protein is CASTPIGAGVLALYF.

The chain recombines TRBV18 with TRBJ1-6, with TRBD1 matching over 9 bases. V shed 10 bases and J 10 bases; nucleotides not matched to a gene: 11. CDR1 is KGHSH, CDR2 LQKENI, per germline. The CDR3 runs 14 residues. CDR3 in DNA: TGTGCCACCGCATCGACAGGGGGGAAATCACCCCTCCACTTT. As protein: CATASTGGKSPLHF.

This clone was detected only once. The chain links TRBV12-5 to TRBJ2-3; possible D gene TRBD2, 5 bases. In germline, CDR1 is LGHNT, CDR2 FRNRAP. The CDR3 runs to 18 residues. V was clipped by 0 bases and J by 0 bases, with 16 bases between them. This chain's CDR3 is CASGLVRDGITSTDTQYF. The CDR3 DNA sequence: TGTGCTAGTGGTTTGGTACGAGACGGGATCACTAGCACAGATACGCAGTATTTT.

This chain joins TRBV7-8 and TRBJ2-4; D is possibly TRBD1 (5 bases). Germline V lookup: CDR1 SGHVS, CDR2 FQNEAQ. There are 14 residues in the CDR3. The ends were cut back, 5 bases at V and 2 bases at J, with 10 bases in the middle. CDR3 DNA sequence: TGTGCCAGCAGCAGAGACAGAACCAAAAACATTCAGTACTTC. Encoded protein: CASSRDRTKNIQYF.

This sequence joins TRBV6-5 and TRBJ1-2, with a tentative D call TRBD1 (5 bases). Trimming took 6 bases from V and 6 from J, leaving 14 bases between them. CDR3 size: 13 residues. Germline lookup yields CDR1 MNHEY and CDR2 SVGAGI. The CDR3 loop is CASRGGNWDGYTF. CDR3 sequence (DNA): TGTGCCAGCAGGGGGGGAAATTGGGATGGCTACACCTTC.

This chain connects TRBV19 to TRBJ2-1; 10 bases match TRBD2. V lost 1 base, J lost 7 bases, and 7 bases stayed unmatched. This CDR3 region has 16 residues. Germline CDR1 is LNHDA and CDR2 is SQIVND (reference sequence). CDR3 in DNA: TGTGCCAGTAGTATAGCCCAACTAGCGGGAAGGAATGAGCAGTTCTTC. Translated, it gives CASSIAQLAGRNEQFF. The variable domain in full, with the rest retrieved from reference TRBV19 and TRBJ2-1, is DGGITQSPKYLFRKEGQNVTLSCEQNLNHDAMYWYRQDPGQGLRLIYYSQIVNDFQKGDIAEGYSVSREKKESFPLTVTSAQKNPTAFYLCASSIAQLAGRNEQFFGPGTRLTVL.

The chain couples TRBV19 to TRBJ2-7; a weak D match, TRBD2 (6 bases). The germline gives CDR1 LNHDA, CDR2 SQIVND (reference sequence). Trimming cost V 0 bases and J 7 bases, with 19 bases left between them. This CDR3 region has 16 residues. CDR3 bases: TGTGCCAGTAGTATAGATGGAACAGGAGGGGTAATGGAGCAGTACTTC. This encodes CASSIDGTGGVMEQYF.

The V gene is TRBV6-2 or TRBV6-3, the J gene TRBJ1-1; D call uncertain. Looked up from germline, CDR1 is MNHEY and CDR2 is SVGEGT. There are 14 residues in the CDR3. V was clipped by 4 bases and J by 4 bases, with 13 bases between them. The CDR3 sequence is CASSSAGVGTEAFF. For the CDR3, the DNA is TGTGCCAGCAGTTCCGCCGGGGTGGGCACTGAAGCTTTCTTT.

The V call is TRBV7-6, the J call TRBJ2-2; D is perhaps TRBD1 (5 bases). Germline V gene sequence: CDR1 SGHVS, CDR2 FNYEAQ. Trimming took 1 base from V and 4 from J, leaving 13 bases between them. CDR3 length: 16 amino acids. The CDR3 DNA is TGTGCCAGCAGCTTAGGGTCAGGGTCGGGCACCGGGGAGCTGTTTTTT. Translation: CASSLGSGSGTGELFF.

The chain recombines TRBV24-1 with TRBJ2-6; 10 bases fit TRBD1. Germline CDR1 KGHDR, CDR2 SFDVKD. The length of the CDR3 is 19 residues. The ends lost 4 bases at V and 0 bases at J; junction bases unmatched: 8. The CDR3 is CATSESGTGDSSGANVLTF. The CDR3 DNA sequence: TGTGCCACCAGTGAGTCCGGGACAGGGGACAGCTCTGGGGCCAACGTCCTGACTTTC.

In its sample, this clone was seen once. V and J are TRBV9 and TRBJ2-7; tentatively, D is TRBD2 (5 bases). V was pared by 4 bases and J by 6 bases, with 20 bases between. Germline V gene lookup returns CDR1 SGDLS and CDR2 YYNGEE. There are 15 residues in the CDR3. CDR3 coding DNA: TGTGCCAGCAGCACCGACGGGCGGGTGTCTGGCGAGCAGTACTTC. Residues: CASSTDGRVSGEQYF.

CDR3 DNA: TGCGCCAGCAGCCTACCAGGGGGCTATGGCTACACCTTC. Its protein is CASSLPGGYGYTF. The chain is built from TRBV5-1 and TRBJ1-2; 7 positions agree with TRBD1. CDR1 is SGHRS, CDR2 YFSETQ, per germline. Trimming at V came to 4 bases and at J to 4 bases, leaving 4 bases not matched to a gene. The CDR3 runs 13 residues. Full variable domain (outside the CDR3, taken from reference TRBV5-1 and TRBJ1-2): KAGVTQTPRYLIKTRGQQVTLSCSPISGHRSVSWYQQTPGQGLQFLFEYFSETQRNKGNFPGRFSGRQFSNSRSEMNVSTLELGDSALYLCASSLPGGYGYTFGSGTRLTVV.

This clone was seen a few times. This sequence joins TRBV30 and TRBJ1-1, with D tentatively TRBD1 (6 bases). CDR3 length: 10 residues. The germline CDR1 and CDR2 sequences are GTSNPN and SVGIG (reference sequence). V was trimmed by 3 bases and J by 11 bases, leaving 10 bases between them. This chain's CDR3 is CAWRGAGAFF. CDR3 DNA sequence: TGTGCCTGGAGGGGGGCGGGCGCTTTCTTT.

The chain has TRBV4-1 and TRBJ2-5, with 8 bases fitting TRBD2. Losses at the gene ends were 4 bases for V and 5 bases for J; bases not matched to a gene: 12. The CDR3 loop spans 16 amino acids. Looked up from germline, CDR1 is MGHRA and CDR2 is YSYEKL. The CDR3 protein is CASSPQPAGVSETQYF. CDR3 bases: TGCGCCAGCAGCCCGCAGCCAGCGGGAGTATCGGAGACCCAGTACTTC.